This note documents a single TCR beta chain sequence. Its specificity is unknown. This sample was included in a study of cytomegalovirus exposure and HLA in healthy donors. CDR1 is MGHRA, CDR2 YSYEKL, per germline. CDR3 size: 16 residues. V shed 4 bases, J shed 2 bases, and the junction held 5 bases outside the gene matches. The PCR made use of 60 Vbeta and 13 Jbeta primers. TCRdb's table, derived via immunoSEQ multiplex PCR, lists solely in-frame clones and lacks some. This sample yields roughly 250,000 clones, of which about four fifths are seen a single time; about 0.3% belongs to the top ten. Study-wide results and caveats: Association of a missense DCLRE1C variant with TCR beta V- and J-gene trimming was reported in a later analysis. Over 150 TCR beta chains were listed as cytomegalovirus-associated. Analysis performed later found roughly 17,000 TCR beta sequences associated with HLA alleles at 0.05 false discovery rate.

The chain carries TRBV4-1 and TRBJ1-4; 9 bases are shared with TRBD1. The receptor was isolated from a girl aged 2 to 9 in good health and CMV-seronegative. The specimen was PBMCs. The CDR3 reads CASSRRQGVTNEKLFF. Written as DNA, the CDR3 is TGCGCCAGCAGCCGTAGACAGGGGGTCACTAATGAAAAACTGTTTTTT.